These T cell receptor beta chains were read from a single sample in a study of blood T cell repertoires in COVID-19. The protocol was immunoSEQ multiplex PCR, while the TCRdb copy is restricted to in-frame clones and leaves out a portion. This sample yields around 150,000 clones, of which 85% are seen a single time; approximately 3% belongs to the top ten. The specimen was peripheral blood. The receptors stem from a human donor with acute or convalescent COVID-19. The donor label of this sample is uncertain. Both conserved end residues are part of each CDR3. D genes are given only for firm matches. Only part of the rows carry a size: once, few, many, or a class if the clone is expanded.

d_gene | abundance | j_gene | v_gene | CDR3aa | CDR3nt
TRBD2 | - | TRBJ2-6 | TRBV19 | CASSMGRGWVSGANVLTF | TGTGCCAGTAGTATGGGGAGGGGATGGGTTTCCGGGGCCAACGTCCTGACTTTC
TRBD1 | - | TRBJ1-5 | TRBV18 | CASSRTGGLNQPQHF | TGTGCCAGCTCTCGTACAGGGGGCCTTAATCAGCCCCAGCATTTT
TRBD1 | - | TRBJ1-5 | TRBV15 | CATTLDRGRNQPQHF | TGTGCCACCACCCTGGACAGGGGGCGCAATCAGCCCCAGCATTTT
- | - | TRBJ1-5 | TRBV28 | CASSSFSNQPQHF | TGTGCCAGCAGTTCATTTAGCAATCAGCCCCAGCATTTT
- | - | TRBJ1-5 | TRBV11-2 | CASSFPGTNQPQHF | TGTGCCAGCAGCTTTCCCGGGACAAATCAGCCCCAGCATTTT
- | - | TRBJ1-1 | TRBV5-1 | CASSFVQGSTAEAFF | TGCGCCAGCAGCTTTGTGCAGGGAAGCACTGCTGAAGCTTTCTTT
TRBD1 | - | TRBJ1-1 | TRBV27 | CASSLLGGGEAFF | TGTGCCAGCAGTTTATTAGGGGGCGGTGAAGCTTTCTTT
- | - | TRBJ2-7 | TRBV5-1 | CASSSGRTVEVYEQYF | TGCGCCAGCAGCAGCGGCCGGACAGTGGAGGTCTACGAGCAGTACTTC
TRBD1 | - | TRBJ1-2 | TRBV5-5 | CASSSGGWGYGYTF | TGTGCCAGCAGCTCAGGGGGCTGGGGCTATGGCTACACCTTC
- | - | TRBJ1-5 | TRBV6-5 | CASSAGFSTYQPQHF | TGTGCCAGCAGCGCAGGATTTTCGACATATCAGCCCCAGCATTTT
- | - | TRBJ2-3 | TRBV20-1 | CSASRVYATSTDTQYF | TGCAGTGCTAGTAGAGTTTACGCAACTAGCACAGATACGCAGTATTTT
- | - | TRBJ1-2 | TRBV7-9 | CASSIGVNYGYTF | TGTGCCAGCAGTATCGGAGTGAACTATGGCTACACCTTC
TRBD2 | once | TRBJ2-1 | TRBV3-1/TRBV3-2 | CASSRTEIGTSGAHVFF | TGTGCCAGCAGCAGAACAGAAATCGGGACTAGCGGGGCGCATGTGTTCTTC
TRBD2 | - | TRBJ2-1 | TRBV7-2 | CASSSPGGGNPSYNEQFF | TGTGCCAGCAGCTCCCCTGGGGGGGGGAACCCCTCCTACAATGAGCAGTTCTTC
- | - | TRBJ2-2 | TRBV30 | CAGGGGRNTGELFF | TGTGCGGGGGGGGGCGGGAGGAACACCGGGGAGCTGTTTTTT
- | - | TRBJ2-7 | TRBV15 | CATSRGQQYEQYF | TGTGCCACCAGCAGAGGACAACAGTACGAGCAGTACTTC
TRBD1 | - | TRBJ1-4 | TRBV19 | CASSRTGSDEKLFF | TGTGCCAGTAGTAGGACAGGGTCAGATGAAAAACTGTTTTTT
- | - | TRBJ1-5 | TRBV3-1/TRBV3-2 | CASSQEGAPQPQHF | TGTGCCAGCAGCCAAGAAGGGGCACCTCAGCCCCAGCATTTT
- | - | TRBJ1-1 | TRBV30 | CAWSTGGGQNTEAFF | TGTGCCTGGAGTACCGGGGGGGGGCAGAACACTGAAGCTTTCTTT
- | - | TRBJ2-5 | TRBV5-8 | CASSPRGSQETQYF | TGTGCCAGCAGCCCTCGTGGTAGCCAAGAGACCCAGTACTTC
TRBD1 | - | TRBJ1-2 | TRBV5-6 | CASSSRGAGGYYGYTF | TGTGCCAGCAGCTCCCGGGGGGCAGGGGGCTACTATGGCTACACCTTC
TRBD1 | few | TRBJ2-3 | TRBV7-9 | CASSSPPPGGRSTDTQYF | TGTGCCAGCAGTAGTCCCCCCCCAGGGGGACGCAGCACAGATACGCAGTATTTT
TRBD1 | - | TRBJ1-2 | TRBV7-9 | CASSSQGDTYGYTF | TGTGCCAGCAGCTCACAGGGGGACACCTATGGCTACACCTTC
TRBD2 | - | TRBJ2-3 | TRBV28 | CASNAPGLATDTQYF | TGTGCCAGCAACGCCCCGGGACTAGCGACAGATACGCAGTATTTT
- | - | TRBJ1-1 | TRBV6-5 | CASNKAGLNTEAFF | TGTGCCAGCAATAAGGCGGGGCTGAACACTGAAGCTTTCTTT
- | - | TRBJ1-3 | TRBV6-1 | CASSEAVSGGRKDTIYF | TGTGCCAGCAGTGAAGCGGTGTCGGGGGGGAGGAAGGACACCATATATTTT
- | - | TRBJ2-7 | TRBV7-2 | CASSLAEMRTYEQYF | TGTGCCAGCAGCTTAGCGGAGATGAGAACCTACGAGCAGTACTTC
TRBD1 | - | TRBJ1-3 | TRBV3-1/TRBV3-2 | CASSFDRARNTIYF | TGTGCCAGCAGCTTCGACAGGGCGAGAAACACCATATATTTT
- | - | TRBJ2-4 | TRBV19 | CASSIATSLAKNIQYF | TGTGCCAGTAGTATAGCTACTTCCTTAGCCAAAAACATTCAGTACTTC
- | - | TRBJ1-2 | TRBV18 | CASSFSTDNYGYTF | TGTGCCAGCTCATTTTCGACAGATAACTATGGCTACACCTTC
- | - | TRBJ1-2 | TRBV7-9 | CASSLEQAYGYTF | TGTGCCAGCAGCTTAGAACAGGCCTATGGCTACACCTTC
- | - | TRBJ1-6 | TRBV5-1 | CASSLAGTTSSYNSPLHF | TGCGCCAGCAGCTTGGCTGGGACAACTAGCTCCTATAATTCACCCCTCCACTTT
TRBD1 | - | TRBJ1-1 | TRBV4-1 | CASSHETGTGAFF | TGCGCCAGCAGCCACGAGACAGGGACAGGAGCTTTCTTT
TRBD1 | - | TRBJ1-1 | TRBV29-1 | CSVDQGVNTEAFF | TGCAGCGTTGACCAGGGGGTGAACACTGAAGCTTTCTTT
TRBD2 | - | TRBJ2-7 | TRBV19 | CASSKGLAGTSYEQYF | TGTGCCAGTAGTAAGGGCCTAGCGGGGACCTCCTACGAGCAGTACTTC
- | - | TRBJ1-2 | TRBV4-3 | CASSQELGQYGYTF | TGCGCCAGCAGCCAAGAACTCGGACAGTATGGCTACACCTTC
- | - | TRBJ2-2 | TRBV11-2 | CASSYTNTGELFF | TGTGCCAGCAGCTACACGAACACCGGGGAGCTGTTTTTT
- | - | TRBJ1-6 | TRBV7-9 | CAIAGLGNSPLHF | TGTGCTATTGCGGGGTTGGGCAATTCACCCCTCCACTTT
TRBD1 | few | TRBJ1-6 | TRBV5-1 | CASSFLWDSKRSAPLHF | TGCGCCAGCAGCTTTCTCTGGGACAGCAAGCGGAGCGCACCCCTCCACTTT
TRBD1 | few | TRBJ1-5 | TRBV18 | CASSLVRGTGESLNQPQHF | TGTGCCAGCTCACTCGTCAGGGGAACAGGGGAATCGCTTAATCAGCCCCAGCATTTT
- | medium-sized | TRBJ1-2 | TRBV5-6 | CASSPISWVRNGYTF | TGTGCCAGCAGCCCTATTAGCTGGGTTCGGAATGGCTACACCTTC
- | - | TRBJ2-1 | TRBV19 | CASSIVGGGHNEQFF | TGTGCCAGTAGTATAGTAGGGGGGGGCCACAATGAGCAATTCTTC
TRBD1 | - | TRBJ1-2 | TRBV2 | CASTLFDRGLDGYTF | TGTGCCAGCACCCTTTTTGACAGGGGGCTTGATGGCTACACCTTC
TRBD1 | - | TRBJ1-2 | TRBV28 | CASSVPGQGAYRGDGYTF | TGTGCCAGCAGTGTTCCGGGACAGGGGGCTTATCGCGGGGATGGCTACACCTTC
- | - | TRBJ1-2 | TRBV18 | CASSPTGSYGYTF | TGTGCCAGCTCTCCTACAGGGAGCTATGGCTACACCTTC
- | - | TRBJ1-1 | TRBV3-1/TRBV3-2 | CASSHTGRAEAFF | TGTGCCAGCAGTCACACAGGGAGGGCTGAAGCTTTCTTT
- | - | TRBJ1-2 | TRBV18 | CASSFDEGIEGYTF | TGTGCCAGCTCATTTGACGAGGGAATAGAGGGCTACACCTTC